The source of this T cell receptor (beta chain) is a study of blood T cell repertoires in COVID-19. Method: immunoSEQ multiplex PCR; TCRdb's copy keeps in-frame clones and lacks some. This sample has roughly 69,000 clones, with 65% to 80% found just once. Germline V gene sequence: CDR1 MNHEY, CDR2 SVGAGI. With V trimmed by 2 bases and J by 5 bases, 6 bases remained unmatched. This CDR3 is built from 15 residues. The sample comprised peripheral blood. The rearrangement uses TRBV6-5 and TRBJ2-1, with TRBD1 matching 7 bases. The source is a woman in her fifties or sixties with acute or convalescent COVID-19. The CDR3 protein is CASSYTGTVNNEQFF. The CDR3 DNA sequence: TGTGCCAGCAGTTACACCGGGACAGTTAACAATGAGCAGTTCTTC.